Below, 31 T cell receptor beta chains from the same sample are listed, as sequenced in a study of T cell clonality in common variable immunodeficiency. Generated by immunoSEQ multiplex PCR, the TCRdb table keeps only in-frame clones and is missing some. The profile covers under 45,000 clones, none occurring a single time. The sequenced material came from peripheral blood mononuclear cells. The origin of the receptors is a person aged 18 to 75 in good health.

In this sample, this clone turned up many times. Coverage ceases 3 residues before the CDR3 finishes, and the germline J gene fills in the end. The chain combines TRBV7-9 with TRBJ1-4; 7 bases are a match to TRBD1. CDR1 and CDR2 from the germline V gene are SEHNR and FQNEAQ (reference sequence). CDR3 length equals 13 residues. V shed 8 bases, J shed 8 bases, and the junction held 8 bases outside the gene matches. Incomplete CDR3 DNA: TGTGCCAGCTCGGAAGGGGGCCGGGAAAAA. It codes for CASSEGGREK. The CDR3 reads in full as CASSEGGREKLFF.

This clone was seen many times. The read is 3 residues too short to cover the CDR3 end, so that end is filled in from the germline J gene. V gene TRBV7-2 combines with J gene TRBJ2-3, with a tentative D call TRBD2 (5 bases). The CDR3 consists of 13 residues. The V gene lost 0 bases and the J gene lost 7 bases, with 8 bases spanning the gap. Germline V CDR1 and CDR2: SGHTA, FQGNSA. The CDR3 sequence: CASSLASVNTQYF. CDR3 bases read: TGTGCCAGCAGCTTAGCTAGCGTTAATACG.

This clone was seen repeatedly, ten times or more. The read halts 3 residues ahead of the CDR3 end, with the missing end drawn from the germline J gene. The chain joins TRBV20-1 to TRBJ1-2, with TRBD1 matching 11 bases. Looked up from germline, CDR1 is DFQATT and CDR2 is SNEGSKA (reference sequence). CDR3 length: 15 residues. J gave up 2 bases and V 4 bases, and 6 bases lay outside the gene matches. CDR3 sequence reads: CSAIGQGAQNYGYTF. The CDR3 DNA, read in part, is TGCAGTGCTATCGGACAGGGGGCCCAAAACTATGGC.

Remarks on this clone: The read falls 3 residues short of the CDR3 end, and the missing part is taken from the germline J gene. The rearrangement joins TRBV5-1 to TRBJ1-1; TRBD1 agrees at 8 bases. The CDR3 is 14 amino acids. Germline loops: CDR1 SGHRS, CDR2 YFSETQ. The CDR3 sequence is CASSLAGDRPTAFF. The covered CDR3 bases are TGCGCCAGCAGCTTGGCGGGGGACAGGCCCACA.

This clone was counted at least ten times. The DNA ends 3 residues before the CDR3 does, and the rest of the CDR3 is filled in from the germline J gene. The rearrangement joins TRBV5-1 to TRBJ1-4; D not resolved. The CDR3 runs to 14 residues. Trimming took off 0 bases at V and 0 bases at J, with 3 bases between the two ends. Germline V gives CDR1 SGHRS, CDR2 YFSETQ. This chain's CDR3 is CASSLDTTNEKLFF. CDR3 DNA (partial): TGCGCCAGCAGCTTGGACACAACTAATGAAAAA. The full variable domain, rest sourced from reference TRBV5-1 and TRBJ1-4, is KAGVTQTPRYLIKTRGQQVTLSCSPISGHRSVSWYQQTPGQGLQFLFEYFSETQRNKGNFPGRFSGRQFSNSRSEMNVSTLELGDSALYLCASSLDTTNEKLFFGSGTQLSVL.

Many counts were recorded for this clone. The DNA ends 3 residues before the CDR3 does, and the rest of the CDR3 is filled in from the germline J gene. This chain joins TRBV20-1 and TRBJ2-3, with TRBD2 identical over 15 bases. The trim removed 4 bases at V and 3 bases at J, leaving 5 bases unmatched. The CDR3 is made up of 16 amino acids. Germline V gene lookup returns CDR1 DFQATT and CDR2 SNEGSKA (reference sequence). CDR3 DNA (partial): TGCAGTGCTACGGACGGGACTAGCGGGAGGACAGATACG. It is translated as CSATDGTSGRTDT. The complete CDR3 sequence is CSATDGTSGRTDTQYF.

The sample holds many counts of this clone. The CDR3 goes on 3 residues after the read ends, and that part is filled in from the germline J gene. The V gene is TRBV7-8, the J gene TRBJ2-7; 7 nucleotides match TRBD1. Germline lookup yields CDR1 SGHVS and CDR2 FQNEAQ. There are 16 residues in the CDR3. V trimming: 1 base; J trimming: 5 bases; junction bases outside the gene matches: 11. The CDR3 loop reads CASSLGGPQGRDEQYF. The covered CDR3 bases are TGTGCCAGCAGCTTAGGGGGACCACAGGGGCGGGACGAG.

In this sample, this clone turned up many times. The read finishes 3 residues shy of the CDR3 end, and the germline J gene is used to complete it. The V gene is TRBV19, the J gene TRBJ2-5, with TRBD1 matching over 8 bases. Germline values: CDR1 LNHDA, CDR2 SQIVND (reference sequence). Unmatched junction bases numbered 6, after V lost 8 bases and J lost 1 base. The CDR3 is 14 residues long. The CDR3 is CASRDRGTQETQYF. CDR3 DNA, as far as it was read: TGTGCCAGTCGAGACAGGGGAACCCAAGAGACC.

This clone was found many times. The CDR3 sequence is CASSLASGANEKLFF. The sequenced CDR3 bases are TGTGCCAGCAGCTTAGCCTCGGGGGCTAATGAAAAA. The gene calls are TRBV7-6 and TRBJ1-4, with a possible D match to TRBD1 (5 bases). The CDR3 extends 3 residues past the end of the read, so its final part is completed from the germline J gene. V shed 0 bases and J shed 3 bases, with 8 bases lying between them. The CDR3 runs to 15 residues. CDR1 is SGHVS, CDR2 FNYEAQ, per germline. Full variable domain (outside the CDR3, taken from reference TRBV7-6 and TRBJ1-4): GAGVSQSPRYKVTKRGQDVALRCDPISGHVSLYWYRQALGQGPEFLTYFNYEAQQDKSGLPNDRFSAERPEGSISTLTIQRTEQRDSAMYRCASSLASGANEKLFFGSGTQLSVL.

As regards this clone: The sequenced fragment ends 3 residues before the CDR3 boundary, so the rest is inferred from the germline J gene. The chain carries TRBV6-2 or TRBV6-3 and TRBJ1-2; the match to TRBD1 covers 7 bases. Germline CDR1 is MNHEY and CDR2 is SVGEGT. This CDR3 is built from 16 residues. The sequenced part of the CDR3 DNA is TGTGCCAGCAGTTACGGACAGGCGGAAAGGACCTACGAC. It codes for CASSYGQAERTYD. The CDR3 as a whole reads CASSYGQAERTYDYTF.

With respect to this clone: With the read ending 3 residues before the CDR3 end, the germline J gene is used to fill in that end. J is TRBJ2-7 and V is TRBV5-1; D possibly corresponds to TRBD1 (6 bases). The CDR3 runs to 14 residues. Looked up from germline, CDR1 is SGHRS and CDR2 is YFSETQ. With 3 bases removed from V and 3 bases from J, the gap between germline ends came to 13 bases. Here the CDR3 reads CASSSIFRGYEQYF. The covered CDR3 bases are TGCGCCAGCAGCTCCATATTCAGGGGCTACGAG.

This clone was detected ten times or more. The sequenced fragment ends 3 residues before the CDR3 boundary, so the rest is inferred from the germline J gene. This rearrangement joins TRBV30 to TRBJ2-3; 12 bases fit TRBD2. Losses at the gene ends were 2 bases for V and 2 bases for J; bases not matched to a gene: 8. Germline loops: CDR1 GTSNPN, CDR2 SVGIG (reference sequence). This CDR3 comprises 17 residues. The covered CDR3 bases are TGTGCCTGGAGTACCCTAAGGACTAGCGGGATCACAGATACG. Translated, it gives CAWSTLRTSGITDT. The entire CDR3 protein reads CAWSTLRTSGITDTQYF.

This clone has at least ten counts. The read ends 3 residues early relative to the CDR3; the germline J gene fills the gap. The chain links TRBV20-1 to TRBJ2-7; 13 positions agree with TRBD2. V gave up 6 bases and J gave up 1 base; unmatched junction bases: 6. CDR1 and CDR2 (germline): DFQATT, SNEGSKA (reference sequence). The CDR3 is 15 amino acids. The sequenced CDR3 bases are TGCAGTGCCTGGACTAGCGGGAGTGGATCCTACGAG. Its protein is CSAWTSGSGSYE. The full CDR3 reads CSAWTSGSGSYEQYF.

This clone was recorded at least ten times. CDR3 protein: CSARDPTGNNYGYTF. The CDR3 DNA, read in part, is TGCAGTGCTAGAGATCCTACAGGGAACAACTATGGC. The chain joins TRBV20-1 to TRBJ1-2, with D maybe TRBD1 (6 bases). The sequence runs out 3 residues before the end of the CDR3; the remainder is reconstructed from the germline J gene. The germline CDR1 and CDR2 sequences are DFQATT and SNEGSKA (reference sequence). Trimming shortened V by 0 bases and J by 2 bases, and 13 bases separated the two germline ends. This CDR3 comprises 15 residues.

This clone has a count of ten or more. The CDR3 end falls 3 residues outside the read, so it is completed with the germline J gene. V usage is TRBV9 and J usage is TRBJ2-4; 13 nucleotides align to TRBD2. CDR3 size: 13 residues. Germline lookup yields CDR1 SGDLS and CDR2 YYNGEE. CDR3 DNA (partial): TGTGCCAGCAGCACCGGGACTAGCGGGAAT. Residues: CASSTGTSGN. In full, the CDR3 is CASSTGTSGNQYF. Full variable domain (outside the CDR3, taken from reference TRBV9 and TRBJ2-4): DSGVTQTPKHLITATGQRVTLRCSPRSGDLSVYWYQQSLDQGLQFLIQYYNGEERAKGNILERFSAQQFPDLHSELNLSSLELGDSALYFCASSTGTSGNQYFGAGTRLSVL.

There are many counts of this clone. The read is 3 residues too short to cover the CDR3 end, so that end is filled in from the germline J gene. The V gene is TRBV4-1, the J gene TRBJ2-1, with 7 bases identical to TRBD1. Germline values: CDR1 MGHRA, CDR2 YSYEKL. The junction had 3 bases not matched to a gene; V was cut back by 1 base and J by 9 bases. The CDR3 contains 13 residues. Incomplete CDR3 DNA: TGCGCCAGCAGCCAAGCGACAGGGATTGAG. Amino acids: CASSQATGIE. In full, the CDR3 is CASSQATGIEQFF.

This clone was observed at least ten times. The CDR3 bases that were read are TGTGCCAGCAGCTTAGCAGGCAGGGGCACTGAA. Its protein product is CASSLAGRGTE. The complete CDR3 reads CASSLAGRGTEAFF. The V and J genes are TRBV7-2 and TRBJ1-1; D may be TRBD1 (6 bases). Read data end 3 residues before the CDR3 end; the end is taken from the germline J gene. The CDR3 consists of 14 residues. Germline V gives CDR1 SGHTA, CDR2 FQGNSA. V dropped 0 bases and J dropped 4 bases, with 9 bases sitting between them.

Regarding this clone: The read is 3 residues too short to cover the CDR3 end, so that end is filled in from the germline J gene. V is TRBV7-3 and J is TRBJ1-2; D is possibly TRBD1 (5 bases). CDR1 and CDR2 (germline): SGHTA, FQGTGA. The CDR3 is 14 residues long. The part of the CDR3 DNA that was read is TGTGCCAGCAGCTTGGGGGGTGGCTACAATGAC. Protein product: CASSLGGGYND. In full, the CDR3 reads CASSLGGGYNDYTF.

With regard to this clone: The read gets to within 3 residues of the CDR3 end, and the germline J gene fills in the rest. The rearrangement joins TRBV20-1 to TRBJ2-1; 7 bases fit TRBD2. The ends lost 6 bases at V and 7 bases at J; junction bases unmatched: 3. CDR1 and CDR2 (germline): DFQATT, SNEGSKA (reference sequence). CDR3 size: 11 residues. The CDR3 reads CSAGGRNEQFF. The sequenced CDR3 bases are TGCAGTGCCGGGGGGAGGAATGAG.

This clone was counted many times. Read coverage stops 3 residues before the CDR3 terminus; the germline J gene supplies the remainder. The gene calls are TRBV10-2 and TRBJ2-7, with D maybe TRBD2 (5 bases). Between the trimmed V and J ends, which lost 8 bases and 4 bases, there was a span of 15 bases. The length of the CDR3 is 13 residues. Looked up from germline, CDR1 is WSHSY and CDR2 is SAAADI. Here the CDR3 reads CASHRSAGYEQYF. Partial CDR3 DNA: TGCGCCAGCCACCGTAGCGCCGGATACGAG.

This clone came up many times. Read coverage stops 3 residues before the CDR3 terminus; the germline J gene supplies the remainder. The chain uses TRBV29-1 and TRBJ2-3; 10 nucleotides line up with TRBD1. This CDR3 spans 15 amino acids. CDR1 and CDR2 (germline): SQVTM, ANQGSEA. CDR3 protein: CSVGGQGSGQETQYF. CDR3 bases read: TGCAGCGTTGGGGGACAGGGGTCTGGGCAAGAGACG.

There are many counts of this clone. Read sequence stops 3 residues before the CDR3 end, and the germline J gene provides the missing end. The rearrangement links TRBV9 to TRBJ2-7, with D possibly being TRBD2 (5 bases). Between the trimmed V and J ends, which lost 3 bases and 3 bases, there was a span of 10 bases. The CDR3 runs to 13 residues. In germline, CDR1 is SGDLS, CDR2 YYNGEE. The CDR3 DNA, read in part, is TGTGCCAGCAGCGCGGGGTCCCACTACGAG. It yields the protein CASSAGSHYE. The complete CDR3 protein is CASSAGSHYEQYF. The complete variable domain, with remaining parts taken from reference TRBV9 and TRBJ2-7, reads DSGVTQTPKHLITATGQRVTLRCSPRSGDLSVYWYQQSLDQGLQFLIQYYNGEERAKGNILERFSAQQFPDLHSELNLSSLELGDSALYFCASSAGSHYEQYFGPGTRLTVT.

This clone was counted between two and nine times. The missing CDR3 end, 3 residues past where the read stops, is filled in from the germline J gene. This chain uses TRBV20-1 with TRBJ1-1; possible D gene TRBD1, 5 bases. CDR1 and CDR2 from the germline V gene are DFQATT and SNEGSKA (reference sequence). The CDR3 sequence is 13 residues long. The CDR3 sequence is CSATRAGSKGAFF. CDR3 DNA (partial): TGCAGTGCTACTCGGGCGGGGTCAAAGGGG.

In this sample, this clone turned up many times. The read is 3 residues too short to cover the CDR3 end, so that end is filled in from the germline J gene. The V call is TRBV5-4, the J call TRBJ2-2; D perhaps matches TRBD1 (6 bases). CDR3 size: 13 residues. Looked up from germline, CDR1 is SGHNT and CDR2 is YYREEE (reference sequence). Trimming cost V 4 bases and J 5 bases, with 9 bases left between them. The covered CDR3 bases are TGTGCCAGCAGCCGGACAGAAACCGGGGAG. Translating gives CASSRTETGE. The whole CDR3 region reads CASSRTETGELFF. Full variable domain (remainder filled in from reference TRBV5-4 and TRBJ2-2): ETGVTQSPTHLIKTRGQQVTLRCSSQSGHNTVSWYQQALGQGPQFIFQYYREEENGRGNFPPRFSGLQFPNYSSELNVNALELDDSALYLCASSRTETGELFFGEGSRLTVL.

This clone came up many times. CDR3 DNA, as far as it was read: TGTGCCAGCAGTTACCCCCCCCACACAGATACG. It specifies CASSYPPHTDT. The whole CDR3 region reads CASSYPPHTDTQYF. The chain couples TRBV6-2 or TRBV6-3 to TRBJ2-3; unclear D gene. The read comes to an end 3 residues before the CDR3 does, leaving the germline J gene to fill in the end. V was shortened by 2 bases and J by 2 bases, with 8 bases between the two germline ends. Looked up from germline, CDR1 is MNHEY and CDR2 is SVGEGT. The CDR3 consists of 14 residues.

This clone was seen ten or more times. The CDR3 end lies 3 residues beyond the end of the read and is filled in from the germline J gene. The V call is TRBV20-1, the J call TRBJ1-1; 7 bases are shared with TRBD1. From germline, CDR1 is DFQATT and CDR2 SNEGSKA (reference sequence). The CDR3 totals 15 residues. Germline trimming cut 0 bases from V and 1 base from J; bases unmatched to any gene: 5. The CDR3 spells CSARDTWTGNTEAFF. The CDR3 DNA, read in part, is TGCAGTGCTAGAGACACCTGGACAGGGAACACTGAA.

This clone has a handful of counts. The read ends 3 residues before the CDR3 terminus; that terminus is restored from the germline J gene. V usage is TRBV11-2 and J usage is TRBJ2-3, with unresolved D. The CDR3 runs 15 residues. Trimming took 2 bases from V and 1 from J, leaving 10 bases between them. Germline assignment: CDR1 SGHAT and CDR2 FQNNGV. The DNA read from the CDR3 is TGTGCCAGCAGCTTACAGAGTTTGGGCACAGATACG. It translates to CASSLQSLGTDT. The whole CDR3 region reads CASSLQSLGTDTQYF. Drawing the rest from reference TRBV11-2 and TRBJ2-3, the complete variable domain is EAGVAQSPRYKIIEKRQSVAFWCNPISGHATLYWYQQILGQGPKLLIQFQNNGVVDDSQLPKDRFSAERLKGVDSTLKIQPAKLEDSAVYLCASSLQSLGTDTQYFGPGTRLTVL.

This clone was seen ten or more times. The read halts 3 residues ahead of the CDR3 end, with the missing end drawn from the germline J gene. The V gene is TRBV12-5, the J gene TRBJ2-2; D could derive from TRBD1 or TRBD2 (5 bases each). Per germline, CDR1 LGHNT and CDR2 FRNRAP. V dropped 3 bases and J dropped 8 bases, with 7 bases sitting between them. The CDR3 is 12 residues long. The chain's CDR3 is CASGFEGGELFF. The sequenced part of the CDR3 DNA is TGTGCTAGTGGTTTTGAGGGGGGGGAG.

This clone has ten or more counts. The read gets to within 3 residues of the CDR3 end, and the germline J gene fills in the rest. J is TRBJ2-7 and V is TRBV2; the D gene is possibly TRBD2 (7 bases). V was pared by 4 bases and J by 6 bases, with 10 bases between. There are 12 residues in the CDR3. Germline CDR1 is SNHLY and CDR2 is FYNNEI. The covered CDR3 bases are TGTGCCAGCAGTGTCGGGGGGCTCGAG. This translates into CASSVGGLE. From start to end, the CDR3 is CASSVGGLEQYF.

This clone was picked up many times. The CDR3 end lies 3 residues beyond the end of the read and is filled in from the germline J gene. This sequence joins TRBV20-1 and TRBJ1-2; D ambiguous. The CDR3 runs 16 residues. Germline V gives CDR1 DFQATT, CDR2 SNEGSKA (reference sequence). V lost 0 bases and J lost 2, with 16 bases in between. Incomplete CDR3 DNA: TGCAGTGCTAGAGATTTAAGGGTGGCGCGAAACTATGGC. Translated, it gives CSARDLRVARNYG. The complete CDR3 sequence is CSARDLRVARNYGYTF.

This clone was seen repeatedly, ten times or more. The covered CDR3 bases are TGCGCCAGCACCCCGGGTGGTATCGGGGGGCAGAAAGGAAACACC. The encoded protein is CASTPGGIGGQKGNT. The entire CDR3 sequence reads CASTPGGIGGQKGNTIYF. The rearrangement uses TRBV5-1 and TRBJ1-3, with a possible D match to TRBD1 (6 bases). Read coverage stops 3 residues before the CDR3 terminus; the germline J gene supplies the remainder. V was shortened by 6 bases and J by 4 bases, with 26 bases between the two germline ends. CDR3 length: 18 residues. Germline CDR1 is SGHRS and CDR2 is YFSETQ.